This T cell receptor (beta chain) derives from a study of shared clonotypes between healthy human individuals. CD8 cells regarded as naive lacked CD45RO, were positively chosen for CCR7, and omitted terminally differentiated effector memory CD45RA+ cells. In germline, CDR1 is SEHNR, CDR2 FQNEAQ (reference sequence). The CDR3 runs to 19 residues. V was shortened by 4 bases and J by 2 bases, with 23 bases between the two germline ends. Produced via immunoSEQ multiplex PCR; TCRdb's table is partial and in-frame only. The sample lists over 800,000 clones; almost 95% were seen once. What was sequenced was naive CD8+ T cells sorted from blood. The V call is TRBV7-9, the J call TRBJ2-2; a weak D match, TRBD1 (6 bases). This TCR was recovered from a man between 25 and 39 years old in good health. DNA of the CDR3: TGTGCCAGCAGCTCGACCGGGCAAATAGGACAGCTTAACACCGGGGAGCTGTTTTTT. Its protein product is CASSSTGQIGQLNTGELFF.